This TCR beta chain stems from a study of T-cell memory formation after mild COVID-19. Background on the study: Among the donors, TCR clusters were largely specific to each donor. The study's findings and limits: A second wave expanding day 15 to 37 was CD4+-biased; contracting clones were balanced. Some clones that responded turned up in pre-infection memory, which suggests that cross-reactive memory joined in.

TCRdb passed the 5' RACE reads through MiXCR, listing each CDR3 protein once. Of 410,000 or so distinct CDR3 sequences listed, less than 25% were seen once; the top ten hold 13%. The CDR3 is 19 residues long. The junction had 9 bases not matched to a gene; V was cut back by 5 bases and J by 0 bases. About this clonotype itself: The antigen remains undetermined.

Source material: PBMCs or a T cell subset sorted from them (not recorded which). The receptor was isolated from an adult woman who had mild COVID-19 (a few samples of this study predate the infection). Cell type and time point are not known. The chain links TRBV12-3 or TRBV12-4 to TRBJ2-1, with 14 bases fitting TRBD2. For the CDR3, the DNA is TGTGCCAGCAGTGCTCCAGGACTAGCGGGGGGTAACTCCTACAATGAGCAGTTCTTC. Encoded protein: CASSAPGLAGGNSYNEQFF.